This T cell receptor (beta chain) was identified in a study of T cells in narcolepsy. Study outcomes and limitations: Healthy controls reportedly lacked the autoreactive clonotypes serially found in patients' blood. Same-patient CSF and blood CD4+ T cell clonotypes included HCRT-specific and TRIB2-specific autoreactive ones. No autoreactive T cell clone sequences appeared in some memory CD4+ repertoires.

V was pared by 4 bases and J by 2 bases, with 12 bases between. The germline V gene has CDR1 SGDLS and CDR2 YYNGEE. The CDR3 covers 14 residues. This clone was counted once. Its antigen remains unidentified. Repertoires were generated with immunoSEQ multiplex PCR, while TCRdb's copy carries only in-frame clones and drops some. The profile shows around 25,000 clones, around 84% of them singletons. The chain employs TRBV9 and TRBJ2-5; D is unresolved. This sequence originates from a human donor in good health. The sequenced sample was memory (CD45RA-) CD4+ T cells from blood. DNA of the CDR3: TGTGCCAGCAGCCCATCGAACTTACAAGAGACCCAGTACTTC. Encoded protein: CASSPSNLQETQYF.